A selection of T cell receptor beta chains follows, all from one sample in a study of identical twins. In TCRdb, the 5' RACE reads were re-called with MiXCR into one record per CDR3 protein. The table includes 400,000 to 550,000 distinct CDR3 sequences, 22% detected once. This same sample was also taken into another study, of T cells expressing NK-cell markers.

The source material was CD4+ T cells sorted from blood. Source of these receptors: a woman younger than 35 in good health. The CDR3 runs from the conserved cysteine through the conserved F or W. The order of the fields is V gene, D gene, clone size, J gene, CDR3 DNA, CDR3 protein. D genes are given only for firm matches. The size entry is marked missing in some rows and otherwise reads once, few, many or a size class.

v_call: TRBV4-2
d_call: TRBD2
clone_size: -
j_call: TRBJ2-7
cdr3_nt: TGTGCCAGCAGCCAAGACGGGGGGGCGTACGAGCAGTACTTC
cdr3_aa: CASSQDGGAYEQYF

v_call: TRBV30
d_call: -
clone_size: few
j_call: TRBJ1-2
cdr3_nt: TGTGCCTGGAGTTGGGGGTACTATGGCTACACCTTC
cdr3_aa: CAWSWGYYGYTF

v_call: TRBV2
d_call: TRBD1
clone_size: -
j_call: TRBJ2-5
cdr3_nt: TGTGCCAGCAGTGAATGGGACAGGGGAAAGACCCAGTACTTC
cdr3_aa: CASSEWDRGKTQYF

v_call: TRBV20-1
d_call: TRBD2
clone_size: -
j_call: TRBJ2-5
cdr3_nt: TGCAGTGCTAGAGCCGGGGGGGCATTAGAGACCCAGTACTTC
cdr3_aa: CSARAGGALETQYF

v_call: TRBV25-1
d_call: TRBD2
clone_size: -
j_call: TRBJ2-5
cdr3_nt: TGTGCCAGCAGTGAATATGGCGGGAGTAAGAGAGAGACCCAGTACTTC
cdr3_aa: CASSEYGGSKRETQYF

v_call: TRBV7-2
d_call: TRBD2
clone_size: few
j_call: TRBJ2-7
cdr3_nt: TGTGCCAGCAGCCGGCGGGGGGGGAATTATCAGCAGTACTTC
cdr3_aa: CASSRRGGNYQQYF

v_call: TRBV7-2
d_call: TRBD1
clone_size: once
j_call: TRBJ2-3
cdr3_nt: TGTGCCAGCAGCTTAGTAACAGGGGGGCCCACAGATACGCAGTATTTT
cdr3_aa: CASSLVTGGPTDTQYF

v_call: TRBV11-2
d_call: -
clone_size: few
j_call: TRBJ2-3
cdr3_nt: TGTGCCAGCAGCTTCCGCCCGCCTTTTGTAGATACGCAGTATTTT
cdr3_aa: CASSFRPPFVDTQYF

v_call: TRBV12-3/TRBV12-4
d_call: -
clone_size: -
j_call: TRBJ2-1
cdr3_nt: TGTGCCAGCCAACCCTCCTACAATGAGCAGTTCTTC
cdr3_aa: CASQPSYNEQFF

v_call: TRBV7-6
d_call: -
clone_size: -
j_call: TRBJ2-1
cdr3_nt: TGTGCCAGCAGCTTACAAGACCAGGGCGGAGAGCAGTTCTTC
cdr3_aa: CASSLQDQGGEQFF

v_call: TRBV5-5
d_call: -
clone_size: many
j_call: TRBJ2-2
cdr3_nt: TGTGCCAGCAGCTGGAACACCGGGGAGCTGTTTTTT
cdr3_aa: CASSWNTGELFF

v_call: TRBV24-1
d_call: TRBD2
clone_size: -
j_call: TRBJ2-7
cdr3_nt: TGTGCCACCAGTGATCGGGGGACTAGCGGGAGAGAACCCTACGAGCAGTACTTC
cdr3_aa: CATSDRGTSGREPYEQYF

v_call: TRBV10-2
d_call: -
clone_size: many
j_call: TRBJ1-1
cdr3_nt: TGCGCCAGCAGCGAAGGCACTGAAGCTTTCTTT
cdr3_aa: CASSEGTEAFF

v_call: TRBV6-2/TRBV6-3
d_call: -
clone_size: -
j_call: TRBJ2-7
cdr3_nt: TGTGCCAGCAGTCCCTTCGACGAGCAGTACTTC
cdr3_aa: CASSPFDEQYF

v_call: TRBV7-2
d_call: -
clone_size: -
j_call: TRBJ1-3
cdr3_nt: TGTGCCAGCAGCTTCTCCAATGGAAACACCATATATTTT
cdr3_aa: CASSFSNGNTIYF

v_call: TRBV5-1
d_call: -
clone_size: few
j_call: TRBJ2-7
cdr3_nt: TGCGCCAGCAGCCTAAAGGCCTACGAGCAGTACTTC
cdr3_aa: CASSLKAYEQYF

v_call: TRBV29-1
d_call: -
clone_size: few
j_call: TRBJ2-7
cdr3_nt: TGCAGCGTTGAAGATGGCCCAGGCAGCGATTACGAGCAGTACTTC
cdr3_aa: CSVEDGPGSDYEQYF

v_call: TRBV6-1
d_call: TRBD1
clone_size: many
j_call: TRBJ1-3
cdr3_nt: TGTGCCAGCAAAGACAGGGGGCTCTCTGGAAACACCATATATTTT
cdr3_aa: CASKDRGLSGNTIYF

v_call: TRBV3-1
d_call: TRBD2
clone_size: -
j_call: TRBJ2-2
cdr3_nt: TGTGCCAGCTGCCAAGATACCAGCGGGGGGACGAACACCGGGGAGCTGTTTTTT
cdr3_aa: CASCQDTSGGTNTGELFF

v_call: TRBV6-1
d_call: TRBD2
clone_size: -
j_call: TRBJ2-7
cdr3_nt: TGTGCCAGCAGTGATAGCGGGAGTAGTAGGGAGCAGTACTTC
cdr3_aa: CASSDSGSSREQYF

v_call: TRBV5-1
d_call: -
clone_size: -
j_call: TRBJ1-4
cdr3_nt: TGCGCCAGCAGCGCCCGTAGGGATGAAAAACTGTTTTTT
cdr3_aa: CASSARRDEKLFF

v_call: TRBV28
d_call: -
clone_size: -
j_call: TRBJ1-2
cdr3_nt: TGTGCCAGCAGCCTGCCGGGACCGATTAGCTACACCTTC
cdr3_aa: CASSLPGPISYTF

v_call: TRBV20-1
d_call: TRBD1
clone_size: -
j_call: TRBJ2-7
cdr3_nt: TGCAGTGCCGGCCGGACAGGGGGAAGGGAGCAGTACTTC
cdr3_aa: CSAGRTGGREQYF

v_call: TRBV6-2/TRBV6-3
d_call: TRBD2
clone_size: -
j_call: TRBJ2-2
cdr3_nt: TGTGCCAGCATCAAAGGTCGGGAGGCCGGGGAGCTGTTTTTT
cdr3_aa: CASIKGREAGELFF

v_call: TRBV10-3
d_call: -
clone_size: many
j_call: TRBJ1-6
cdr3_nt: TGTGCCATCAATGTGCAAACCGATTCACCCCTCCACTTT
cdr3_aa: CAINVQTDSPLHF

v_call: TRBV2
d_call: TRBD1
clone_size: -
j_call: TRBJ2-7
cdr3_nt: TGTGCCAGCATATGGGACAGGGAGTCTTACGAGCAGTACTTC
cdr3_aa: CASIWDRESYEQYF

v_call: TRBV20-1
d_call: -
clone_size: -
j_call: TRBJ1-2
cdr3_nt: TGCAGTGCTAGCGCTACAGGGTCGGCTGGCTACACCTTC
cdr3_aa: CSASATGSAGYTF

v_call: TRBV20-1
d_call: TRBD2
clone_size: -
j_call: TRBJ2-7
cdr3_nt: TGCAGTGCTAGGCGCCCAGCGGGAATGTACGAGCAGTACTTC
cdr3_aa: CSARRPAGMYEQYF

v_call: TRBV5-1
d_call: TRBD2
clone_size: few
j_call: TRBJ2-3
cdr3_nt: TGCGCCAGCAGCTATAGCGGGAGCGGGGCAGATACGCAGTATTTT
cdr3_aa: CASSYSGSGADTQYF

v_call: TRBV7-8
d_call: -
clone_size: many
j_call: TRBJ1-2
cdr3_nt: TGTGCCAGCAGCTTAGCGGTAAGGCACGGCTACACCTTC
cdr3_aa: CASSLAVRHGYTF

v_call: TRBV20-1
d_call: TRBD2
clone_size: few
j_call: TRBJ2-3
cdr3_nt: TGCAGTGCTGCCACTCTAGCGGGTAGAAGACCAGATACGCAGTATTTT
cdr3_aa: CSAATLAGRRPDTQYF

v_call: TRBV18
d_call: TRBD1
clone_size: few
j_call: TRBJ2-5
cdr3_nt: TGTGCCAGCTCACCGACAGGGCCCATAGCAGAGACCCAGTACTTC
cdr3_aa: CASSPTGPIAETQYF

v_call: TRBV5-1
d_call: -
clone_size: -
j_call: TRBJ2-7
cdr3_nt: TGCGCCAGCAGCCCGGAACCGGGGGCCACGGCTCCGCAGTACTTC
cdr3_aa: CASSPEPGATAPQYF

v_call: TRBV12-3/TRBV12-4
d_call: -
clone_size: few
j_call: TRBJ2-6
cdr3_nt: TGTGCCAGCACTTCCCACTCTGGGGCCAACGTCCTGACTTTC
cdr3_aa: CASTSHSGANVLTF

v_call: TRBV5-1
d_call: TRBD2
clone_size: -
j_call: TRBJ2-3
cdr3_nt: TGCGCCAGCAGAAGAAGCGGGAGAGGGACAGATACGCAGTATTTT
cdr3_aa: CASRRSGRGTDTQYF

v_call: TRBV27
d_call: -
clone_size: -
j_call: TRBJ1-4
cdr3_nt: TGTGCCAGCAGTCTCACAGGGAATAAACTGTTTTTT
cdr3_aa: CASSLTGNKLFF

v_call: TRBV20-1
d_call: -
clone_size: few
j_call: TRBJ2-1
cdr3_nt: TGCAGTGCTAGTAGATCTTCTCGGATCGCCTACAATGAGCAGTTCTTC
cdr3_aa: CSASRSSRIAYNEQFF

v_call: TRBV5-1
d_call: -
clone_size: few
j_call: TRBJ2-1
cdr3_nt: TGCGCCAGCAGCTTGACTAGCTTTTCCTCCTACAATGAGCAGTTCTTC
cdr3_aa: CASSLTSFSSYNEQFF

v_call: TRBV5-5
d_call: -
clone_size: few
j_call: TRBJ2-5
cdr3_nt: TGTGCCAGCAGCTTGGGGCTAACCTACGAAGAGACCCAGTACTTC
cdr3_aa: CASSLGLTYEETQYF

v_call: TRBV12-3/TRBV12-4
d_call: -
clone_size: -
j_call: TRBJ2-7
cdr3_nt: TGTGCCAGCAGTATGGAAAGGGGTGACGAGCAGTACTTC
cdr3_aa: CASSMERGDEQYF

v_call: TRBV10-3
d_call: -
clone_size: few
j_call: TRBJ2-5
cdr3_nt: TGTGCCATCAGTAGTAGGGAGCAGGCAGAGACCCAGTACTTC
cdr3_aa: CAISSREQAETQYF

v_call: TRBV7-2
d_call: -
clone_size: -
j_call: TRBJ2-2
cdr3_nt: TGTGCCAGCAGCTTAGAACCCAGAGGGGAGCTGTTTTTT
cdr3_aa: CASSLEPRGELFF

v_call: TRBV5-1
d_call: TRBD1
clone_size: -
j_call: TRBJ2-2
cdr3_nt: TGCGCCAGCAGCTACGGGACAGGGATAAACACCGGGGAGCTGTTTTTT
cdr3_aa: CASSYGTGINTGELFF

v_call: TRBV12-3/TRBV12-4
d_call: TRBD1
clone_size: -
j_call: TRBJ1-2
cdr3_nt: TGTGCCAGCAGTTACAGGGGAGAGTATGGCTACACCTTC
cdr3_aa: CASSYRGEYGYTF